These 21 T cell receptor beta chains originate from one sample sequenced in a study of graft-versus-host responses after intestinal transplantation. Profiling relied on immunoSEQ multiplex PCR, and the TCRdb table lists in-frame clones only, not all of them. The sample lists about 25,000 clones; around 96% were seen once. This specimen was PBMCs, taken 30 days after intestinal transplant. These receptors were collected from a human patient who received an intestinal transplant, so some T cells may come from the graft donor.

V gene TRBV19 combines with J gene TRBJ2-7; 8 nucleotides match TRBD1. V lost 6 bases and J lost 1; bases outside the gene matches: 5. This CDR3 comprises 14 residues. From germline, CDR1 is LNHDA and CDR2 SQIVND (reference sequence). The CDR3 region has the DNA TGTGCCAGTAGCGGCCGGGACAGGTCCTACGAGCAGTACTTC. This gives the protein CASSGRDRSYEQYF.

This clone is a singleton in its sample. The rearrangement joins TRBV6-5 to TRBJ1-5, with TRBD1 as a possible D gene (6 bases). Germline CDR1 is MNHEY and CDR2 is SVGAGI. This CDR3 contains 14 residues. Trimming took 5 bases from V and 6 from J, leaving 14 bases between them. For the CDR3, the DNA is TGTGCCAGCAGTAAACAGGGTTTAGGTCAGCCCCAGCATTTT. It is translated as CASSKQGLGQPQHF.

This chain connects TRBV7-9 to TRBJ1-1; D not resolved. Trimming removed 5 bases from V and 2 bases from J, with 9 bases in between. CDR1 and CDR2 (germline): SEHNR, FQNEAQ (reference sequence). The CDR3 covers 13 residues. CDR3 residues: CASSPQLNTEAFF. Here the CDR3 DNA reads TGTGCCAGCAGCCCGCAGCTAAACACTGAAGCTTTCTTT.

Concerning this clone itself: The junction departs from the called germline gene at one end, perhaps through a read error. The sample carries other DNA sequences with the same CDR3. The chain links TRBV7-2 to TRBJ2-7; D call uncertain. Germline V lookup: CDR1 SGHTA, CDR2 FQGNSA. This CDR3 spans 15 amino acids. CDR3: CASSLARSTPYEQYF. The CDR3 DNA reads TGTGCCAGCAGCTTAGCGCGGTCAACTCCCTACGAACAGTACTTC.

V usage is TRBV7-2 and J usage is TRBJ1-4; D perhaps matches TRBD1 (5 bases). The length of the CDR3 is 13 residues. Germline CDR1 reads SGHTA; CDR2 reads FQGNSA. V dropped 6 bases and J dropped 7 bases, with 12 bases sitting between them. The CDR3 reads CASRAQGVEKLFF. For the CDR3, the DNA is TGTGCCAGCAGGGCCCAGGGTGTTGAAAAACTGTTTTTT.

The CDR3 sequence: CASSYRGYEQYF. The CDR3, as DNA: TGCGCCAGCAGCTACAGGGGCTACGAGCAGTACTTC. The rearrangement uses TRBV5-1 and TRBJ2-7; TRBD1 agrees at 7 bases. This CDR3 is built from 12 residues. Germline V CDR1 and CDR2: SGHRS, YFSETQ. Trimming cost V 3 bases and J 3 bases; bases outside gene matches: 0. Looking up the rest from reference TRBV5-1 and TRBJ2-7 gives the full variable domain: KAGVTQTPRYLIKTRGQQVTLSCSPISGHRSVSWYQQTPGQGLQFLFEYFSETQRNKGNFPGRFSGRQFSNSRSEMNVSTLELGDSALYLCASSYRGYEQYFGPGTRLTVT.

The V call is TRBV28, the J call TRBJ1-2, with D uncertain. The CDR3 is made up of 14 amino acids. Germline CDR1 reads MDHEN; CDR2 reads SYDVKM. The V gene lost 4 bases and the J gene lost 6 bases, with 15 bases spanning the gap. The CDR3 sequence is CASSSQRVSDGYTF. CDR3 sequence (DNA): TGTGCCAGCAGTTCCCAGAGGGTCTCGGATGGCTACACCTTC.

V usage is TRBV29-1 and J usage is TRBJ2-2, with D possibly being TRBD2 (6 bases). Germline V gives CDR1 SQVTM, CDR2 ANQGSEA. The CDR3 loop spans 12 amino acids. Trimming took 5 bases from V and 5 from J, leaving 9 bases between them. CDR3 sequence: CSVPGGTGELFF. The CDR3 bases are TGCAGCGTTCCAGGAGGGACCGGGGAGCTGTTTTTT.

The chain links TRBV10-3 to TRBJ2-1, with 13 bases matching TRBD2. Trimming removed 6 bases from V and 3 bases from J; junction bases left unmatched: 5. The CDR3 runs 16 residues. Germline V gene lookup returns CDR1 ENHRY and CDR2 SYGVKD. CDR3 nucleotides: TGTGCCATCAGAGACCGACTAGCGGGGGGCTACAATGAGCAGTTCTTC. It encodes CAIRDRLAGGYNEQFF.

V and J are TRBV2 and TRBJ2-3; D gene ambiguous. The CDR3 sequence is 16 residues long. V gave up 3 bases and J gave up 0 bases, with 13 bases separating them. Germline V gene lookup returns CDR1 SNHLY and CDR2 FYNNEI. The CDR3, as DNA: TGTGCCAGCAGTGATCGGGCGGTCTTTAGCACAGATACGCAGTATTTT. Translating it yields CASSDRAVFSTDTQYF.

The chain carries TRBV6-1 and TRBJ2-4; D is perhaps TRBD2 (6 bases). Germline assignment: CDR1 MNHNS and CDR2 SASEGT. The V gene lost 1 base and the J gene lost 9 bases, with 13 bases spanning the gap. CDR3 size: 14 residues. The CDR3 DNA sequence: TGTGCCAGCAGTGAAGGAAGGGGAGGAATCATTCAGTACTTC. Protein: CASSEGRGGIIQYF.

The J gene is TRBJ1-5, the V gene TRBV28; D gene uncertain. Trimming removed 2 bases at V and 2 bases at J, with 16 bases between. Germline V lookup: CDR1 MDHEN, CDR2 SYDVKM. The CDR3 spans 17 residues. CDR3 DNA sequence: TGTGCCAGCAGTTTAAGCCAGGCGGAGGGAGGCAATCAGCCCCAGCATTTT. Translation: CASSLSQAEGGNQPQHF.

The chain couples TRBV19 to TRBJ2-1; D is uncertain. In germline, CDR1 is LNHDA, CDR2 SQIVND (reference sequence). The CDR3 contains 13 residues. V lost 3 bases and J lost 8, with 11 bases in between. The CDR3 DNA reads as TGTGCCAGTAGTATGCGGCAGACCGATGAGCAGTTCTTC. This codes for CASSMRQTDEQFF.

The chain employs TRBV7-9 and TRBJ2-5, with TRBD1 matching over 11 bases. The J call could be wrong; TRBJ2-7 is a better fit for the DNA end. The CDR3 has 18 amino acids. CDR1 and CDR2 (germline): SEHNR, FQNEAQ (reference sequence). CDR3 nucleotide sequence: TGTGCCAGCAGCTCGTCCCGGGACAGGGGGATGGTGTCCTACGAGCAGTACTTC. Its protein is CASSSSRDRGMVSYEQYF.

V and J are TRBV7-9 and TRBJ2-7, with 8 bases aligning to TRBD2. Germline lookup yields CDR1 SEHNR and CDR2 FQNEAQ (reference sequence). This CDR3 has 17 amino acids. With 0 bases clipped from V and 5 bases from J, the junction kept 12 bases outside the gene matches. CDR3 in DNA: TGTGCCAGCAGCTTAGCCCCAGCGGGGGACTCCCTCCACGAGCAGTACTTC. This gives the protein CASSLAPAGDSLHEQYF.

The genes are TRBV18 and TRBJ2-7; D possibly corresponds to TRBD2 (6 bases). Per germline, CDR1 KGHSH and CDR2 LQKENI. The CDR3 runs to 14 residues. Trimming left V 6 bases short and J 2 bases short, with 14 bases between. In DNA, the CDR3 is TGTGCCAGCTCCACGGGCGGGGCCACCTACGAGCAGTACTTC. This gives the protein CASSTGGATYEQYF.

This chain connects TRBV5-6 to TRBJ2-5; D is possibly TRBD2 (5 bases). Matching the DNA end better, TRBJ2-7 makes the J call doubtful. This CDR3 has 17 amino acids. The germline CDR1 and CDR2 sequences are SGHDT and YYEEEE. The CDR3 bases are TGTGCCAGCAGCCCTGGGTGGGAGTTGACGGTTACCTACGAGCAGTACTTC. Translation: CASSPGWELTVTYEQYF.

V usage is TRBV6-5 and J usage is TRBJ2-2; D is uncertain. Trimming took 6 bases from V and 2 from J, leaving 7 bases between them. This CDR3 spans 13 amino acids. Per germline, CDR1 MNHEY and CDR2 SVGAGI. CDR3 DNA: TGTGCCAGCAGGGACCGTAACACCGGGGAGCTGTTTTTT. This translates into CASRDRNTGELFF.

CDR3 in amino acids: CASRGQGNYGYTF. The CDR3 coding sequence is TGTGCCAGCAGGGGACAGGGGAACTATGGCTACACCTTC. V is TRBV7-9 and J is TRBJ1-2; 10 nucleotides agree with TRBD1. CDR3 length equals 13 residues. The V gene's germline CDR1 is SEHNR and CDR2 FQNEAQ (reference sequence). V trimming: 6 bases; J trimming: 2 bases; junction bases outside the gene matches: 0.

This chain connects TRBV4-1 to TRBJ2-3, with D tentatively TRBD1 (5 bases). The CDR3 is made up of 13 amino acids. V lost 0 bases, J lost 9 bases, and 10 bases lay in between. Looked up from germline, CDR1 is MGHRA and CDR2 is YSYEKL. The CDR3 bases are TGCGCCAGCAGCCAAGACGGACAAGACACGCAGTATTTT. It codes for CASSQDGQDTQYF.

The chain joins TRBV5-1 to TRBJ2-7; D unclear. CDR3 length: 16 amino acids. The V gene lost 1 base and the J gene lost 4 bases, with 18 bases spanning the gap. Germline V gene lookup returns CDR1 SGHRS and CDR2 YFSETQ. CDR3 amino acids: CASSLTAAPARYEQYF. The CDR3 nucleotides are TGCGCCAGCAGCTTGACGGCAGCCCCGGCCCGGTACGAGCAGTACTTC.